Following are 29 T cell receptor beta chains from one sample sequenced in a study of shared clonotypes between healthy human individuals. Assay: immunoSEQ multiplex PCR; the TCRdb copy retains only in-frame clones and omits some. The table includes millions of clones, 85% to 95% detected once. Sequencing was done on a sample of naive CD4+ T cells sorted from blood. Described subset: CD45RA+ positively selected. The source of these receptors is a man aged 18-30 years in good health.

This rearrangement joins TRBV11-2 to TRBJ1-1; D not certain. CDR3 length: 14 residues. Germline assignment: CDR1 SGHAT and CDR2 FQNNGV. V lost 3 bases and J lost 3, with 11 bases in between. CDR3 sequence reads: CASSLFGSDTEAFF. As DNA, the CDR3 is TGTGCCAGCAGCTTGTTTGGGTCTGACACTGAAGCTTTCTTT. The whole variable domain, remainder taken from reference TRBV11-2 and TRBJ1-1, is EAGVAQSPRYKIIEKRQSVAFWCNPISGHATLYWYQQILGQGPKLLIQFQNNGVVDDSQLPKDRFSAERLKGVDSTLKIQPAKLEDSAVYLCASSLFGSDTEAFFGQGTRLTVV.

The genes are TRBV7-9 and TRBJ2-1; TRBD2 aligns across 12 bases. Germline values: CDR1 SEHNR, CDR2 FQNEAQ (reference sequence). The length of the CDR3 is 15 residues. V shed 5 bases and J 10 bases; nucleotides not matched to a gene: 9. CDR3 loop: CASSPSSGGVDEQFF. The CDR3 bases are TGTGCCAGCAGCCCTTCTAGCGGGGGGGTGGACGAGCAGTTCTTC.

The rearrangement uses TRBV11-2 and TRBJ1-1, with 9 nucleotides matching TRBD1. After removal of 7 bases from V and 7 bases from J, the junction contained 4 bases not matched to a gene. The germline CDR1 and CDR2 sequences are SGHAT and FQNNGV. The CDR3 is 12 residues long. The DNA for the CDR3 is TGTGCCAGCATCAAGGACAGGGGTGAAGCTTTCTTT. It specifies CASIKDRGEAFF.

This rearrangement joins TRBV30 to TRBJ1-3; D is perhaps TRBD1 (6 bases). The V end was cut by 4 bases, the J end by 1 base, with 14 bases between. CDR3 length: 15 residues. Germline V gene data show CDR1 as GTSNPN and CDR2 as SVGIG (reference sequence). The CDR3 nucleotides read TGTGCCTGGAAAAGGGGGGGCGCGTCTGGAAACACCATATATTTT. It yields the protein CAWKRGGASGNTIYF.

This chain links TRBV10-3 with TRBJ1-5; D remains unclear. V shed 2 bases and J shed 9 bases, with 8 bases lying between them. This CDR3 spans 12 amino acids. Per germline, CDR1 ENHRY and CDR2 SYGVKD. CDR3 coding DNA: TGTGCCATCAGTGAGGTGGAGGGGCCCCAGCATTTT. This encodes CAISEVEGPQHF.

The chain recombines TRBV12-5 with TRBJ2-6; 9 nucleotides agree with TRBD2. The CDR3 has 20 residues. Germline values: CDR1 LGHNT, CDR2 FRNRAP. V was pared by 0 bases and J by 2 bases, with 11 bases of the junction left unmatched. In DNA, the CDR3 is TGTGCTAGTGGTTTGGTCCTGAAGCGGGAGGTCCTTACTGGGGCCAACGTCCTGACTTTC. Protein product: CASGLVLKREVLTGANVLTF.

CDR3 coding DNA: TGTGCCAGCAGGCGACTAGCGGGAGACTACAATGAGCAGTTCTTC. Protein product: CASRRLAGDYNEQFF. V gene TRBV7-6 combines with J gene TRBJ2-1; 12 bases match TRBD2. Germline V gene lookup returns CDR1 SGHVS and CDR2 FNYEAQ. The CDR3 sequence is 15 residues long. With 6 bases clipped from V and 3 bases from J, the junction kept 3 bases outside the gene matches.

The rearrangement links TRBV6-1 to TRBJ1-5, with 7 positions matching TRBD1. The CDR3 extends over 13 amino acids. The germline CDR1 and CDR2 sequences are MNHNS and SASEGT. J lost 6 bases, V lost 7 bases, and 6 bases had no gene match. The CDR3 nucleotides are TGTGCCAGCATTGGGACAGCCGGTCAGCCCCAGCATTTT. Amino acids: CASIGTAGQPQHF.

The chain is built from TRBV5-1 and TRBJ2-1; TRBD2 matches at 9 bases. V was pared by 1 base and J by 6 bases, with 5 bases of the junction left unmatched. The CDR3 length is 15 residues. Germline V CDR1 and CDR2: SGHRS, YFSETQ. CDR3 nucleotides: TGCGCCAGCAGCTTGTTTGCGGGAGGGCTCAATGAGCAGTTCTTC. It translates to CASSLFAGGLNEQFF.

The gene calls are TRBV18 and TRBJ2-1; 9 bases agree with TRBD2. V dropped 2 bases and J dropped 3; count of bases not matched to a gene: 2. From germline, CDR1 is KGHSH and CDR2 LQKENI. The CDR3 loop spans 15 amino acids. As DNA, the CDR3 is TGTGCCAGCTCACCAATTAGCGGGAGCTACAATGAGCAGTTCTTC. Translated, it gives CASSPISGSYNEQFF.

DNA for the CDR3: TGTGCCAGCAGCCCCGTGGCGGGGGCGAACACCGGGGAGCTGTTTTTT. It translates to CASSPVAGANTGELFF. The gene calls are TRBV11-2 and TRBJ2-2; 7 nucleotides line up with TRBD2. CDR1 and CDR2 from the germline V gene are SGHAT and FQNNGV. CDR3 length: 16 amino acids. V lost 5 bases to trimming and J lost 0 bases; unmatched junction nucleotides: 6.

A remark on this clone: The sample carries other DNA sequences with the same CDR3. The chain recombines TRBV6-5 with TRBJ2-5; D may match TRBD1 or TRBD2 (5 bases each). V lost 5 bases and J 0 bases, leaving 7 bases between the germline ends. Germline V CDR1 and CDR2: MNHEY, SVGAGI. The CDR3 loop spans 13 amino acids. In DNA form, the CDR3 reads TGTGCCAGCAGTAGGGGACACCAAGAGACCCAGTACTTC. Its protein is CASSRGHQETQYF.

The DNA of the CDR3 is TGCGCCAGCAGCTTGGTGGCGGGGGTTAGCACAGATACGCAGTATTTT. As protein: CASSLVAGVSTDTQYF. The chain is built from TRBV5-1 and TRBJ2-3; 7 bases align to TRBD2. The CDR3 runs to 16 residues. Germline loops: CDR1 SGHRS, CDR2 YFSETQ. V lost 0 bases, J lost 0 bases, and 4 bases stayed unmatched.

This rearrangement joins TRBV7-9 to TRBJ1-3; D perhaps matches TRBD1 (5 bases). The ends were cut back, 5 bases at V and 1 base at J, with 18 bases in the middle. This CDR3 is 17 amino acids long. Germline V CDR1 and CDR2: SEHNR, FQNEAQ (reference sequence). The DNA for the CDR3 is TGTGCCAGCAGCCTATCTTCTGGGGGGTTTTCTGGAAACACCATATATTTT. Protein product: CASSLSSGGFSGNTIYF.

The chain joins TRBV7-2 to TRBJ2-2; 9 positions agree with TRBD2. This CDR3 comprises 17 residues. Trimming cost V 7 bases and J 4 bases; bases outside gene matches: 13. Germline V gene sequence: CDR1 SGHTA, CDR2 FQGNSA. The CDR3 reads CASTPDGAGGATGELFF. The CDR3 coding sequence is TGTGCCAGCACCCCAGACGGGGCGGGAGGGGCCACCGGGGAGCTGTTTTTT.

For the CDR3, the DNA is TGTGCCAGCAGCTCGGCAGGGGTAACTGAAGCTTTCTTT. It yields the protein CASSSAGVTEAFF. This chain joins TRBV11-2 and TRBJ1-1; D is perhaps TRBD1 (6 bases). Germline-derived CDR1 and CDR2 are SGHAT and FQNNGV. Trimming took 4 bases from V and 5 from J, leaving 11 bases between them. The CDR3 is made up of 13 amino acids.

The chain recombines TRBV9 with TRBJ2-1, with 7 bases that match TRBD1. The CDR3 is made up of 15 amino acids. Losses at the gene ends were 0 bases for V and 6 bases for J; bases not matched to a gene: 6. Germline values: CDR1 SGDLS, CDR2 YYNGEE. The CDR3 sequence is CASSVEGAGSNEQFF. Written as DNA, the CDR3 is TGTGCCAGCAGCGTAGAGGGGGCAGGGTCCAATGAGCAGTTCTTC.

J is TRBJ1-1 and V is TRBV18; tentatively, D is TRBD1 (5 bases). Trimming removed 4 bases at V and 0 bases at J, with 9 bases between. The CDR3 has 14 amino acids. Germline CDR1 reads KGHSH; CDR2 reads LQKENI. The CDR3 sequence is CASSLGPLNTEAFF. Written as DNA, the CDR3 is TGTGCCAGCTCACTGGGGCCACTGAACACTGAAGCTTTCTTT.

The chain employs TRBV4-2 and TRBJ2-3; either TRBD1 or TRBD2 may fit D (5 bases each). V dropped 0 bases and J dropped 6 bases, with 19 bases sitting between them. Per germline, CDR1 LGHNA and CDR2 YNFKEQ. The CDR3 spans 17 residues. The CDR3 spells CASSQDTWDASWDTQYF. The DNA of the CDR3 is TGTGCCAGCAGCCAAGACACCTGGGACGCCTCATGGGATACGCAGTATTTT.

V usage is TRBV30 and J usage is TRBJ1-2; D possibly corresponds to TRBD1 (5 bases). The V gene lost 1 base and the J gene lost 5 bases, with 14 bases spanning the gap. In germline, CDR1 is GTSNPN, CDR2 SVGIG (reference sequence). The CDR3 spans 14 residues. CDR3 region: CAWSDPRRGYGYTF. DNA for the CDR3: TGTGCCTGGAGTGACCCCAGGCGGGGGTATGGCTACACCTTC.

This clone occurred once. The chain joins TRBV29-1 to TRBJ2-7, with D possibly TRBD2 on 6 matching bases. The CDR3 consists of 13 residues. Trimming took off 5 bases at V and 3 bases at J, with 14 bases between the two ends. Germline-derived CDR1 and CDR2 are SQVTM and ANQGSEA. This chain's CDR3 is CSVKGTLNYEQYF. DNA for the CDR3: TGCAGCGTTAAGGGGACTCTTAACTACGAGCAGTACTTC.

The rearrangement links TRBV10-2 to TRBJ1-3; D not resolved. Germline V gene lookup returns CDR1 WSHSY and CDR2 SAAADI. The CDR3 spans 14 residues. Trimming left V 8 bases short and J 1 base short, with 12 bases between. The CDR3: CASRGAQSGNTIYF. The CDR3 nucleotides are TGCGCCAGCCGAGGTGCCCAGTCTGGAAACACCATATATTTT.

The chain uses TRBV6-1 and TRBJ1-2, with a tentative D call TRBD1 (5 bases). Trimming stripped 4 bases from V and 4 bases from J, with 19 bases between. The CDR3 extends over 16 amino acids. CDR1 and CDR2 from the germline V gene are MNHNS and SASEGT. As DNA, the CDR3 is TGTGCCAGCAGTGCCCGTGGGACTCTTGGCGGCTATGGCTACACCTTC. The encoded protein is CASSARGTLGGYGYTF.

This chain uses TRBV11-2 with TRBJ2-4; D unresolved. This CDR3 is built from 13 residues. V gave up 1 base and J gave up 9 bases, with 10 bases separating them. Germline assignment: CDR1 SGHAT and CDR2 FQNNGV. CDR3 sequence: CASSLARGVIQYF. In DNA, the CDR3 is TGTGCCAGCAGCTTAGCCCGAGGCGTCATTCAGTACTTC.

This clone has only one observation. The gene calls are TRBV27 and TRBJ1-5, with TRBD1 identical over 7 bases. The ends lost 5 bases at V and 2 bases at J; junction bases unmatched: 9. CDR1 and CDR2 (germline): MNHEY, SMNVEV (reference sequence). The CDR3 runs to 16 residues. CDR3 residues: CASSNSKGAGNQPQHF. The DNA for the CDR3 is TGTGCCAGCAGTAATTCAAAGGGGGCTGGCAATCAGCCCCAGCATTTT.

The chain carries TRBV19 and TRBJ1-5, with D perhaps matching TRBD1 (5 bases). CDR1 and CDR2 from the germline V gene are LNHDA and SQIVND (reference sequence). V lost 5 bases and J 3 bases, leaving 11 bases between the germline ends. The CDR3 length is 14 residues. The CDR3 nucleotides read TGTGCCAGTAGTCGCCGGGGGGACAATCAGCCCCAGCATTTT. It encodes CASSRRGDNQPQHF.

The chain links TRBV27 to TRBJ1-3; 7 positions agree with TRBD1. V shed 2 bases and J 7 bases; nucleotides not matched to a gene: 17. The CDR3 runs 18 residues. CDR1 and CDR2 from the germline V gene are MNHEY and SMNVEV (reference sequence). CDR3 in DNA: TGTGCCAGCAGTTTACCTCGGGCCGGCCGCGAAGGGGGCAACACCATATATTTT. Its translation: CASSLPRAGREGGNTIYF.

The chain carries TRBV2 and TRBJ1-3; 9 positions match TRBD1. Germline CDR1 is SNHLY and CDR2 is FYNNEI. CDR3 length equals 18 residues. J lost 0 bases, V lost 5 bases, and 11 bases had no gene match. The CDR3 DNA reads TGTGCCAGCAGTCCCGGGACAGGGTACCTTAGCTCTGGAAACACCATATATTTT. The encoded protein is CASSPGTGYLSSGNTIYF.

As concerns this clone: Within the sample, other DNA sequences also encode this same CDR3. In DNA, the CDR3 is TGTGCCAGCAGCTCGAAACAGGACGGGAACACTGAAGCTTTCTTT. Its translation: CASSSKQDGNTEAFF. The rearrangement links TRBV5-4 to TRBJ1-1; D may be TRBD1 (5 bases). V was pared by 3 bases and J by 1 base, with 13 bases between. This CDR3 is built from 15 residues. Per the germline V gene, CDR1 is SGHNT and CDR2 is YYREEE (reference sequence).